This T cell receptor (beta chain) was documented in a study of vaccination and CD4 T cells after COVID-19 (dated 2022 in TCRdb). Some background on the complete study: The convalescent cohort comprised six males and four females, including two Hispanic individuals, seven Caucasians, two Asians and one multiracial person. Participants got two doses of the Pfizer-BioNTech BNT162b2 vaccine (n=8) or two doses of the Moderna mRNA-1273 vaccine (n=2). Post-COVID blood samples were collected from convalescent patients a median of around 100 days after diagnosis, with a range of about 35 to 161 days. Post-vaccine blood samples were obtained a median of about 77 days after the second vaccine dose, with a range of about 13 to 250 days. The cultures were stimulated with overlapping spike peptide pools from SARS-CoV-2 and from the common cold coronaviruses HCoV-NL63, HCoV-OC43 and HCoV-229E. In control cultures, a CEFX viral epitope pool was used as positive control, an HIV-1 Nef peptide pool was used as negative control, or no peptide was added. In 9 to 11 COVID-19 convalescent patients and a handful of infection-naive healthy vaccine recipients, researchers compared the spike-specific CD4+ TCR repertoire from before mRNA vaccination with the repertoire from after. At the TCR clonotype level, an earlier paper using these donors assessed memory CD4+ T cell crossreactivity between SARS-CoV-2 and common cold coronavirus spike proteins.

This clonotype appeared a few times. It has no known antigen specificity. Per-nucleotide qualities are absent, and no much larger clonotype sits a single base away. Library construction relied on PCR. DNA from cultured CD4+ T cells underwent TCR sequencing with the Oncomine TCR Beta short-read assay at the Johns Hopkins FTIC core. Genomic DNA was extracted from the cultured CD4+ T cells with the QIAamp micro DNA kit. The Oncomine TCR Beta libraries from cultured CD4+ T cells were pooled using unique dual indexes and then sequenced on an Illumina iSeq 100. Processing in the source paper ran as follows. Non-productive sequences were removed, and CDR3s that did not start with C, did not end with F or W, or were shorter than 7 amino acids were discarded. Antigen-specific clonotypes were identified using the MANAFEST web application through comparison of peptide-stimulated wells with reference and other culture wells. To be called positive, a clone needed an FDR below 0.05, an odds ratio above 5, and a productive frequency above 0.1% in at least two of three replicate wells. Clonotypes that were significantly expanded in both SARS-CoV-2 spike wells and at least one common cold coronavirus spike condition were defined as cross-reactive. Similarity between CDR3 sequences was evaluated in R version 3.6.1 using Levenshtein distances (stringdist) and unrooted phylogenetic trees (ape). TCRdb reprocessed the public reads (quality trimming at Q25 with fastp, clone calling with MiXCR) and kept in-frame beta chains. Identical CDR3 proteins give one entry, which carries the most common genes and DNA. In this record, the V and J calls reflect TCRdb's handling and not the investigators' own analysis. Present in this sample are thousands of distinct CDR3 sequences, approximately 37% of which were seen just once. The ten largest clones add up to less than 30% of the sample.

Study-wide conclusions, independent of this receptor: The median count of SARS-CoV-2-reactive clonotypes went up from 20 to 25 after infection to about 40 after vaccination, although the change was not significant. In convalescent patients, a median roughly 85% of post-vaccine SARS-CoV-2-reactive clones were detected only after vaccination, and vaccine-specific priming was suggested by this finding. Nearly all vaccine-specific clones in convalescent patients (304 of 307) were mono-reactive for SARS-CoV-2 spike rather than cross-reactive with common cold coronaviruses. Only a relatively small number of convalescent patients were included in the study, and early timepoints following natural infection were not analyzed.

The label giving this sample's treatment or condition can be read as: roughly 10-day PBMC culture with coronavirus spike peptide pools or control peptides (ViraFEST assay). CD4+ T cells from unexposed donors were collected before the COVID-19 pandemic (2011-2018). The ViraFEST assay, used in the study, expanded antigen-specific T cells with peptide pools and then identified the expanded clonotypes through TCR sequencing. PBMCs were cultured at 1.5 million to 2.5 million per well in IMDM supplemented with approximately 4.7% human AB serum and 9.5 to 10 IU/ml IL-2, with approximately 11 ug/ml peptide pools added. Half of the culture medium was replaced with fresh IL-2-containing medium on days 3 and 7. CD4+ T cells were isolated after about nine days of culture through negative selection using the EasySep CD4+ T cell isolation kit. Unexposed donor CD4+ T cells were tested for reactivity to SARS-CoV-2 S and N and four common cold coronavirus spike pools, as cell number allowed. PBMCs were separated from whole blood using Ficoll-Paque Plus gradient centrifugation and then either used fresh or cryopreserved at -140C. Each culture condition was generally run in triplicate wells. The leukapheresis product used for the unexposed donors was purchased from a commercial source.

Spanning cysteine to phenylalanine, the CDR3 consists of 16 amino acids. The DNA shown is the 48-base CDR3, in frame from base 1. V is trimmed back by 6 bases and J by 2 bases, and the junction contains 13 bases that no gene match accounts for. The germline V gene (reference sequence) provides CDR1 DFQATT and CDR2 SNEGSKA. The sample taken for sequencing was CD4+ T cells from blood, cultured in vitro. Here the chain combines TRBV20-1 and TRBJ2-1; 7 nucleotides in the junction match TRBD2. This receptor was taken from a human donor in good health. This receptor carries the CDR3 CSAYPYSGLAYNEQFF. In nucleotides, the sequence is TGCAGTGCCTACCCCTATAGCGGGTTAGCCTACAATGAGCAGTTCTTC.